This TCR beta chain was retrieved from a study of pediatric ulcerative colitis. In this sample, this clone turned up a few times. Trimming left V 2 bases short and J 0 bases short, with 10 bases between. The CDR3 has 15 amino acids. Looked up from germline, CDR1 is MNHEY and CDR2 is SVGAGI. During colonoscopy, one to two rectal pinch biopsies were collected. Profiled with immunoSEQ multiplex PCR; TCRdb holds only in-frame clones, not every one. This table holds about 24,000 clones, 55% to 75% found once. The specimen was gut tissue. The source is a boy aged 5-17 years with severe ulcerative colitis. This chain connects TRBV6-5 to TRBJ1-2, with D unclear. The CDR3 sequence is CASSYGKKPNYGYTF. The CDR3, as DNA: TGTGCCAGCAGTTACGGAAAGAAGCCTAACTATGGCTACACCTTC.